This TCR beta chain emerged from a study of blood T cell repertoires in COVID-19. Study summary: Sites across the United States, Italy and Spain contributed samples from acute and convalescent COVID-19.

Source study methods: The assay estimated nucleated cells by amplifying reference gene primers. The table came from immunoSEQ multiplex PCR; TCRdb's copy has only in-frame clones and leaves some out. Clone size and the V and J calls come from that table; the DNA yielded D and trimming. The sample lists tens of thousands of clones, approximately 86% occurring once. Enrolled during active infection, Seattle patients were then followed longitudinally. The CDR3 is made up of 13 amino acids. J was trimmed by 7 bases and V by 6 bases; bases with no gene match: 4. The chain recombines TRBV12-3 or TRBV12-4 with TRBJ1-5; 9 nucleotides agree with TRBD1. Sequenced input: peripheral blood. The sequence was collected from a woman aged 80 or older with COVID-19, enrolled during active disease. As DNA, the CDR3 is TGTGCCAGCAGCCAACAGGGGGCACAGCCCCAGCATTTT. Amino acids: CASSQQGAQPQHF.